Sequencing of this T cell receptor (beta chain) was carried out in a study of OX40 agonist ivuxolimab in advanced cancers. About the full investigation: Ivuxolimab, which targeted the costimulatory receptor OX40 (CD134), was an agonistic, fully human IgG2 monoclonal antibody. Intravenous ivuxolimab was administered to patients every 2 weeks at six dose levels: 0.01, 0.1, 0.3, 1.5, 3 and 10 mg/kg. Of the approximately 53 patients in dose escalation, about 20 had hepatocellular carcinoma, some 15 had melanoma, 9 had renal cell carcinoma and 9 had head and neck cancer. In the dose-escalation cohort, over 65% of patients were male, and the mean age was approximately 64 years, with a range of about 23 to 85. Prior anti-PD-1, anti-PD-L1 or anti-CTLA-4 therapy was permitted, and approximately 41% of dose-escalation patients had received checkpoint inhibitors. Partial responses were achieved by three dose-escalation patients, of whom one had hepatocellular carcinoma and two had cutaneous melanoma. Peripheral TCRbeta sequencing was intended to test whether TCR sequence diversity was altered and clonal T-cell expansion was caused by ivuxolimab. The paper covers the monotherapy dose-escalation part of the phase I ivuxolimab trial, which included N ≈ 57 patients. Study-wide conclusions, independent of this receptor: On average, CD8+ T cells showed more expanded clones than CD4+ T cells after ivuxolimab. In partial responders in the 0.1-3.0 mg/kg groups, normalized peripheral clonal expansion was found to be among the lowest, especially among CD8+ T cells. Low levels of normalized T-cell clonal expansion were also seen in some patients who did not respond. At doses from 0.1 to 3.0 mg/kg, clonal expansion was seen in both CD4+ and CD8+ blood T cells between baseline and week 6. Antigen specificity was not determined for the clonally expanded peripheral T cells.

The germline V gene provides CDR1 SGHTA and CDR2 FQGTGA. Germline trimming: 4 bases from V, 5 bases from J; junction bases outside gene matches: 3. From cysteine to phenylalanine, the CDR3 is 14 amino acids long. This entry keeps only the CDR3 DNA: 42 bases, framed from base 1. The trial excluded patients who had a history of autoimmune disease or who were on systemic immunosuppression. Peripheral blood for TCR sequencing was collected from all dose cohorts at baseline, on cycle 4 day 1, and on cycle 7 day 1. The samples were drawn from a first-in-human, open-label, multicenter phase I dose-escalation trial of ivuxolimab. Adults with locally advanced or metastatic head and neck squamous cell, hepatocellular, melanoma or renal cell carcinoma were enrolled in the trial. CD4+ and CD8+ T cells were sorted separately from peripheral blood before TCR sequencing. Genomic DNA was isolated from the sorted cells so that the TCRbeta CDR3 region could be sequenced. The immunoSEQ Assay was used to sequence the TCRbeta CDR3 regions. As stored in TCRdb, this immuneACCESS dataset retains in-frame rearrangements with V and J assigned. A fraction of the clones does not appear; measured against another copy, unresolved V genes explain less than half of the discrepancy, and the remainder lacks a known reason. The table for this sample lists about 75,000 clones; more than 85% of them were counted only once. The ten largest clones capture nearly 8% of the sample.

About this clone: Its antigen has not been determined. No much larger clone is present one base from it, and per-base qualities are unavailable.

The source was CD4+ or CD8+ T cells sorted from blood, collected in a trial of the OX40 agonist ivuxolimab. The sequence is built from TRBV7-3 and TRBJ2-3, with 10 bases in between that match TRBD1. The TCR comes from an adult with an advanced solid tumor such as melanoma, head and neck, liver or kidney cancer. The DNA is TGTGCCAGCAGCTCAGGACAGGGGGTAGATACGCAGTATTTT. Its product reads: CASSSGQGVDTQYF.